The T cell receptor beta chain under discussion was sequenced for a study of human T cells and chemical hapten exposure. Study at large: Across samples, TCR yields varied, mostly owing to small differences in pooled library volumes. Points from the study as a whole: TCRs at high frequency, those above 1 in 1000, did not change with DPC sensitization.

Stated time point: healthy volunteer bleed at 2 weeks. It was unfractionated whole blood from which total RNA was extracted. This clonotype was seen at least ten times. The antigen remains unidentified. This CDR3 has 14 amino acids. CDR1 and CDR2 (germline): MGHRA, YSYEKL. Between the trimmed V and J ends, which lost 2 bases and 3 bases, there was a span of 9 bases. Per the original methods: Sample-level TCR yields exhibited a median of about 96,000, with a range of roughly 20,000 to 700,000. Via MiXCR, TCRdb re-called the RACE reads, giving one row per CDR3 protein. What appears here as the V and J calls and clone size reflects TCRdb's work, not the paper's. Among about 46,000 distinct CDR3 sequences, around 4.1% were seen once, and the ten largest hold 1.5% to 2%.

The chain has TRBV4-1 and TRBJ2-3, with D unresolved. This TCR was recovered from a female donor in good health. Some clones in this sample may be carry-over from other donors' samples. The sample was whole blood. The DNA for the CDR3 is TGCGCCAGCAGCCAACGCGAAGCAACAGATACGCAGTATTTT. Its translation: CASSQREATDTQYF.